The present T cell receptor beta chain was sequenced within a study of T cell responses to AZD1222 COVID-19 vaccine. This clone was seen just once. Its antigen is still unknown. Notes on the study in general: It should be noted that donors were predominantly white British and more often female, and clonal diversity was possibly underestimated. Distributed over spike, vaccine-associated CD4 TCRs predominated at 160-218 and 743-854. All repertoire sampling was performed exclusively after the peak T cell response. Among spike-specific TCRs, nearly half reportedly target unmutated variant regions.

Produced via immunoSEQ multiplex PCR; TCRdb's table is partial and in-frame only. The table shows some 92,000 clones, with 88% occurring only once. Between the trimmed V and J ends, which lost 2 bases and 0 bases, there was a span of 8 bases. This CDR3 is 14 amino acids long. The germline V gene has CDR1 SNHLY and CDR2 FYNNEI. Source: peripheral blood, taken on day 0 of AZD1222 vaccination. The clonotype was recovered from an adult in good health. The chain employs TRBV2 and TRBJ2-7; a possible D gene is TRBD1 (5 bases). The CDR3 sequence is CASSERQLSYEQYF. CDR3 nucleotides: TGTGCCAGCAGTGAAAGACAGCTCTCCTACGAGCAGTACTTC.